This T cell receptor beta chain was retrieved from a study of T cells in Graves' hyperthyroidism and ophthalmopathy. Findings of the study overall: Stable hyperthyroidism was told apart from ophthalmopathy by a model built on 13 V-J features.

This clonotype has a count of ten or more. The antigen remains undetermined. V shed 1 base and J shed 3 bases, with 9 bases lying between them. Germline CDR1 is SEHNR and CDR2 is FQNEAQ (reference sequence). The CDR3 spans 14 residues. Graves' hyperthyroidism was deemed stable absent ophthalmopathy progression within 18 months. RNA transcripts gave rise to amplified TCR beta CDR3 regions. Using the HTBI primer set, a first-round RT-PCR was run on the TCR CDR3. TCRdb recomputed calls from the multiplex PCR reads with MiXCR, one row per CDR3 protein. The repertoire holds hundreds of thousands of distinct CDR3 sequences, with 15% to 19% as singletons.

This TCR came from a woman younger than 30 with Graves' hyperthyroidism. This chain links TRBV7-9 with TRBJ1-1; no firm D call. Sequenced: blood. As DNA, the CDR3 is TGTGCCAGCAGCTTAGGGCCGGCGGACACTGAAGCTTTCTTT. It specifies CASSLGPADTEAFF.